This is a list of T cell receptor beta chains from one sample in a study of beta chain features in type 1 diabetes. Clones were read by immunoSEQ multiplex PCR, and TCRdb kept only the in-frame ones, dropping some. The table has approximately 730,000 clones, 13% seen once; the top ten hold approximately 0.022%. Sequencing was performed on naive CD4+ T cells from blood. The source is a young man with type 1 diabetes. CDR3s include the opening cysteine and the closing phenylalanine or tryptophan. The D gene is left open where the match is weak. Size is stated for part of the rows, as once, few or many counts, or as a class when the clone is expanded.

size	V	J	D	DNA	CDR3
.	TRBV7-9	TRBJ1-6	.	TGTGCCATCCCCTCTCCGAACTATAATTCACCCCTCCACTTT	CAIPSPNYNSPLHF
few	TRBV6-1	TRBJ1-5	.	TGTGCCAGCAGGTTGACGGAGAATCAGCCCCAGCATTTT	CASRLTENQPQHF
.	TRBV18	TRBJ2-1	.	TGTGCCAGCTCACCCGGGACATCCTCCTACAATGAGCAGTTCTTC	CASSPGTSSYNEQFF
.	TRBV2	TRBJ2-5	.	TGTGCCAGCACCGGAAGCCATCTAGCGCCGTTGAGGGAGACCCAGTACTTC	CASTGSHLAPLRETQYF
few	TRBV6-1	TRBJ1-2	.	TGTGCCAGCAGCCGGGACACTTATGGCTACACCTTC	CASSRDTYGYTF
.	TRBV18	TRBJ1-1	.	TGTGCCAGCTCACCCCTGAACACTGAAGCTTTCTTT	CASSPLNTEAFF
.	TRBV6-5	TRBJ2-7	.	TGTGCCAGCAGCCGGGACAAAGCCTACGAGCAGTACTTC	CASSRDKAYEQYF
.	TRBV19	TRBJ2-2	TRBD1	TGTGCCAGTAGGGCCGGGACAGGTGCAAAGGACACCGGGGAGCTGTTTTTT	CASRAGTGAKDTGELFF
.	TRBV6-1	TRBJ1-5	.	TGTGCCAGCAGAACCTCCCGGGACACGAATCAGCCCCAGCATTTT	CASRTSRDTNQPQHF
.	TRBV5-4	TRBJ1-1	TRBD1	TGTGCCAGCAGCGAGGGACAGATAAACACTGAAGCTTTCTTT	CASSEGQINTEAFF
few	TRBV28	TRBJ2-7	.	TGTGCCAGCAGTTTTGGAGTTTACGAGCAGTACTTC	CASSFGVYEQYF
once	TRBV11-2	TRBJ2-1	TRBD1	TGTGCCAGCAGCCCTAGGACAGGTGGAAGCGAGAATGAGCAGTTCTTC	CASSPRTGGSENEQFF
few	TRBV6-9	TRBJ2-2	.	TGTGCCAGCAGTCCTTCTCCCACCGGGGAGCTGTTTTTT	CASSPSPTGELFF
few	TRBV4-2	TRBJ2-7	TRBD2	TGTGCCAGCAGCCAAGACCCTCGACTTAGCGGGGGTGGGTTCGAGCAGTACTTC	CASSQDPRLSGGGFEQYF
.	TRBV18	TRBJ2-7	TRBD2	TGTGCCAGCTCCGACCAGGGTACGGGGGGCTACGAGCAGTACTTC	CASSDQGTGGYEQYF
few	TRBV27	TRBJ2-5	.	TGTGCCAGCAGTTTTGCCTTTCAAGAGACCCAGTACTTC	CASSFAFQETQYF
few	TRBV7-2	TRBJ2-3	.	TGTGCCAGCAGCTTTTACACAACTAGCACAGATACGCAGTATTTT	CASSFYTTSTDTQYF
few	TRBV5-1	TRBJ1-2	.	TGCGCCAGCAGCAACCGACAGTCTAACTATGGCTACACCTTC	CASSNRQSNYGYTF
.	TRBV6-5	TRBJ2-7	TRBD2	TGTGCCAGCACCCTTAGCGGGGGGGCGGGCGAGCAGTACTTC	CASTLSGGAGEQYF
few	TRBV7-3	TRBJ2-1	TRBD2	TGTGCCAGCAGCTTTACTAGCGGGGGTTACAATGAGCAGTTCTTC	CASSFTSGGYNEQFF
few	TRBV15	TRBJ2-1	TRBD2	TGTGCCACCAGTCTAGCGGGGGCCTCTTACAATGAGCAGTTCTTC	CATSLAGASYNEQFF
few	TRBV18	TRBJ2-5	.	TGTGCCAGCTCACCTCAGGAAGCCATGGAGACCCAGTACTTC	CASSPQEAMETQYF
few	TRBV30	TRBJ1-6	.	TGTGCCTGGGCGGCCTATAATTCACCCCTCCACTTT	CAWAAYNSPLHF
few	TRBV28	TRBJ1-1	.	TGTGCCAGCAGTAAGAACACTGAAGCTTTCTTT	CASSKNTEAFF
.	TRBV19	TRBJ1-1	.	TGTGCCAGTAGTATCGCCCGGGATGGGGCTGAAGCTTTCTTT	CASSIARDGAEAFF
few	TRBV30	TRBJ2-7	TRBD1	TGTGCCTGGAGTGTAAGAGGGGGCAGGTACGAGCAGTACTTC	CAWSVRGGRYEQYF
few	TRBV7-3	TRBJ1-5	.	TGTGCCAGCAGCTTAACGCCGGGCCAGCCCCAGCATTTT	CASSLTPGQPQHF
.	TRBV20-1	TRBJ2-7	.	TGCAGTGCTACCTTGGATTACGAGCAGTACTTC	CSATLDYEQYF
.	TRBV6-5	TRBJ2-7	.	TGTGCCAGCAGTTCCTCCAGGAGAGCCTACGAGCAGTACTTC	CASSSSRRAYEQYF
few	TRBV5-4	TRBJ2-3	.	TGTGCCAGCAGCTTGAGTGGCACAGGGAATACGCAGTATTTT	CASSLSGTGNTQYF
few	TRBV5-6	TRBJ2-1	TRBD1	TGTGCCAGCAGCTTGTCCCTCGGGACAGGGGACAATGAGCAGTTCTTC	CASSLSLGTGDNEQFF
few	TRBV7-9	TRBJ1-4	.	TGTGCCAGCAGCATACCAGGGGCTAATGAAAAACTGTTTTTT	CASSIPGANEKLFF
.	TRBV5-6	TRBJ2-7	.	TGTGCCAGCAGCCGGGGGACCTACGAGCAGTACTTC	CASSRGTYEQYF
.	TRBV5-4	TRBJ2-2	TRBD1	TGTGCCAGCAGCTTGGGGGACAGGGACACCGGGGAGCTGTTTTTT	CASSLGDRDTGELFF
.	TRBV7-9	TRBJ2-7	.	TGTGCCAGCAGCTTTGAGGGGTACGAGCAGTACTTC	CASSFEGYEQYF
few	TRBV27	TRBJ1-2	.	TGTGCCAGCAGTTTATCTTGGTCGGGTAACTATGGCTACACCTTC	CASSLSWSGNYGYTF
few	TRBV10-3	TRBJ2-3	TRBD2	TGTGCCATCAGTGAGTCTGGGCTAGCGGGCACAGATACGCAGTATTTT	CAISESGLAGTDTQYF
few	TRBV29-1	TRBJ1-1	.	TGCAGCGTTGGGGGACGGCTGAACACTGAAGCTTTCTTT	CSVGGRLNTEAFF
few	TRBV18	TRBJ2-3	.	TGTGCCAGCTTACCTCCTTACCCCACAGATACGCAGTATTTT	CASLPPYPTDTQYF
once	TRBV18	TRBJ2-7	.	TGTGCCAGCTCACCAAAGGCAGCGAGCTCCTACGAGCAGTACTTC	CASSPKAASSYEQYF
.	TRBV18	TRBJ1-2	.	TGTGCCAGCTCACCATGGCGCGGCAGGGAAGAGGACTTC	CASSPWRGREEDF
.	TRBV7-8	TRBJ2-7	TRBD1	TGTGCCAGCAGCTTAATGGGACAGGCCAGCTCCTACGAGCAGTACTTC	CASSLMGQASSYEQYF
few	TRBV7-2	TRBJ2-5	TRBD2	TGTGCCAGCAGCCCCCCCCCGGGGGGAGAGACCCAGTACTTC	CASSPPPGGETQYF
few	TRBV28	TRBJ2-3	.	TGTGCCAGCATGGTAGGGGCAGATACGCAGTATTTT	CASMVGADTQYF
.	TRBV5-4	TRBJ1-1	.	TGTGCCAGCAGCTTACAGTTATCGGGGAGCACTGAAGCTTTCTTT	CASSLQLSGSTEAFF
.	TRBV5-1	TRBJ1-2	.	TGCGCCAGCAGCCAAAGAGGGATCGCCGATGGCTACACCTTC	CASSQRGIADGYTF
few	TRBV23-1	TRBJ2-5	TRBD1	TGCGCCAGCAGTCAATCGGACAGGGGATTCCAAGAGACCCAGTACTTC	CASSQSDRGFQETQYF
few	TRBV6-5	TRBJ1-1	TRBD1	TGTGCCAGCAGCCGACAGGGCCCCTACACTGAAGCTTTCTTT	CASSRQGPYTEAFF
few	TRBV5-1	TRBJ1-1	TRBD1	TGCGCCAGCAGCGGGGACAGGTCGGTGGGCACTGAAGCTTTCTTT	CASSGDRSVGTEAFF
few	TRBV9	TRBJ2-2	.	TGTGCCAGCAGCGTAGCTGGCAGGAACACCGGGGAGCTGTTTTTT	CASSVAGRNTGELFF
.	TRBV6-5	TRBJ2-7	TRBD1	TGTGCCAGCAGTTACTCGAGTGGACAGGGGGACGAGCAGTACTTC	CASSYSSGQGDEQYF
few	TRBV5-1	TRBJ2-1	TRBD2	TGCGCCAGCAGCTTGGGAGTGGCGGGGGTAAACAATGAGCAGTTCTTC	CASSLGVAGVNNEQFF
.	TRBV27	TRBJ2-5	.	TGTGCCAGCAGTGCTACTAGTCCCCCAGAGACCCAGTACTTC	CASSATSPPETQYF